Presented here are 3 T cell receptor beta chains from one specimen sequenced in a study of blood T cell repertoires in COVID-19. Profiled with immunoSEQ multiplex PCR; TCRdb holds only in-frame clones, not every one. Among roughly 140,000 clones listed, around 82% were seen once. Sequencing input: PBMCs or T cells enriched from blood (not recorded which). All receptors derive from a man between 45 and 60 years old in a cohort exposed to, infected with or recovered from COVID-19 (not recorded which).

The chain uses TRBV7-2 and TRBJ1-5, with 11 bases lining up with TRBD1. From germline, CDR1 is SGHTA and CDR2 FQGNSA. V was pared by 5 bases and J by 6 bases, with 6 bases of the junction left unmatched. This CDR3 spans 15 amino acids. The DNA of the CDR3 is TGTGCCAGCAGCCTCAGGACAGGGGGCTTTCAGCCCCAGCATTTT. It is translated as CASSLRTGGFQPQHF.

This sequence joins TRBV6-2 or TRBV6-3 and TRBJ2-6; 8 positions agree with TRBD1. Germline CDR1 and CDR2: MNHEY and SVGEGT. The CDR3 consists of 21 residues. V dropped 2 bases and J dropped 1; count of bases not matched to a gene: 16. The DNA for the CDR3 is TGTGCCAGCAGTTACGAGACTGGGACAGGTGTTCTTGGGTCTGGGGCCAACGTCCTGACTTTC. Translating gives CASSYETGTGVLGSGANVLTF.

The chain combines TRBV30 with TRBJ2-7; 7 bases agree with TRBD2. CDR1 and CDR2 from the germline V gene are GTSNPN and SVGIG (reference sequence). This CDR3 spans 13 amino acids. V was clipped by 2 bases and J by 2 bases; unmatched bases: 3. CDR3: CAWSSGVAYEQYF. The CDR3 region has the DNA TGTGCCTGGAGTAGCGGGGTCGCCTACGAGCAGTACTTC. Complete variable domain (other parts from reference TRBV30 and TRBJ2-7): SQTIHQWPATLVQPVGSPLSLECTVEGTSNPNLYWYRQAAGRGLQLLFYSVGIGQISSEVPQNLSASRPQDRQFILSSKKLLLSDSGFYLCAWSSGVAYEQYFGPGTRLTVT.